Presented here are 24 T cell receptor beta chains from one specimen sequenced in a study of early T cells in non-severe SARS-CoV-2 infection. TCRdb re-derived calls from the 5' RACE reads in MiXCR, one entry per CDR3 protein. The sample contains roughly 24,000 distinct CDR3 sequences, about 5% of which appear only once. Specimen: whole blood. The receptors originated from an adult who was a healthcare worker with PCR-confirmed SARS-CoV-2 infection or an uninfected control (not recorded which).

This clonotype was counted at least ten times. The chain combines TRBV2 with TRBJ2-2; no definite D call. The germline V and J ends were trimmed by 8 bases and 0 bases, with 10 bases remaining between them. CDR1 and CDR2 (germline): SNHLY, FYNNEI. The CDR3 is 14 residues long. This chain's CDR3 is CASLGLTNTGELFF. The CDR3 DNA is TGTGCCAGCCTCGGGTTGACGAACACCGGGGAGCTGTTTTTT.

This clonotype is medium-sized in the sample. The chain employs TRBV28 and TRBJ2-7; maybe TRBD1 (6 bases). This CDR3 spans 13 amino acids. Between the trimmed V and J ends, which lost 3 bases and 4 bases, there was a span of 10 bases. Per the germline V gene, CDR1 is MDHEN and CDR2 is SYDVKM. The CDR3 spells CASSFGQGYEQYF. CDR3 coding DNA: TGTGCCAGCAGTTTTGGGCAGGGGTACGAGCAGTACTTC.

The table lists this clonotype with a few counts. The CDR3 region is CASSLAGTGDSEAFF. The CDR3 DNA sequence: TGTGCCAGCAGTCTGGCCGGGACAGGGGATTCTGAAGCTTTCTTT. The chain employs TRBV28 and TRBJ1-1, with 10 bases that match TRBD1. Looked up from germline, CDR1 is MDHEN and CDR2 is SYDVKM. The CDR3 extends over 15 amino acids. With V trimmed by 5 bases and J by 6 bases, 9 bases remained unmatched.

This clonotype was found many times. V gene TRBV11-3 combines with J gene TRBJ2-1; TRBD2 matches 11 bases. The CDR3 extends over 16 amino acids. Looked up from germline, CDR1 is SGHNT and CDR2 is YENEEA. V was pared by 4 bases and J by 7 bases, with 9 bases of the junction left unmatched. The CDR3 region has the DNA TGTGCCAGCAGCTCTTATAGCGGGGGGGCAGAGAATGAGCAGTTCTTC. It yields the protein CASSSYSGGAENEQFF.

This clonotype was detected many times. The CDR3 sequence: CASAAGETYEQYF. Written as DNA, the CDR3 is TGTGCCTCGGCAGCGGGGGAGACCTACGAGCAGTACTTC. This chain links TRBV24-1 with TRBJ2-7; 8 nucleotides agree with TRBD2. The V and J ends lost 12 bases and 2 bases, in that order; junction bases with no gene match: 8. The CDR3 covers 13 residues. Germline loops: CDR1 KGHDR, CDR2 SFDVKD.

V and J are TRBV11-1 and TRBJ2-5, with 15 positions matching TRBD2. The length of the CDR3 is 15 residues. V lost 5 bases and J lost 5; bases outside the gene matches: 3. CDR1 and CDR2 (germline): SGHAT, FQDESV (reference sequence). In DNA, the CDR3 is TGTGCCAGCAGCAAGGGACTAGCGGGGGGCGAGACCCAGTACTTC. Residues: CASSKGLAGGETQYF.

This clonotype has at least ten counts. The chain couples TRBV10-3 to TRBJ1-1; perhaps TRBD1 as D (5 bases). In germline, CDR1 is ENHRY, CDR2 SYGVKD. Trimming removed 3 bases from V and 4 bases from J, with 12 bases in between. CDR3 length equals 14 residues. The CDR3 is CAISDEGSSTEAFF. In DNA form, the CDR3 reads TGTGCCATCAGTGACGAGGGGTCGAGCACTGAAGCTTTCTTT.

The table lists this clonotype with many counts. The chain joins TRBV6-1 to TRBJ1-1; weak D call: TRBD1 (5 bases). Germline V gives CDR1 MNHNS, CDR2 SASEGT. The CDR3 totals 14 residues. V was cut by 6 bases and J by 1 base, with 12 bases left in between. The CDR3 loop reads CASRATDSNTEAFF. The CDR3 DNA sequence: TGTGCCAGCAGAGCGACAGACTCGAACACTGAAGCTTTCTTT.

This clonotype was picked up many times. V usage is TRBV23-1 and J usage is TRBJ1-5; D unresolved. TRBV23-1 counts as an open reading frame of uncertain function. Trimming pared 0 bases from V and 0 bases from J, leaving 3 bases between. This CDR3 comprises 14 residues. The CDR3 protein is CASSQSYSNQPQHF. The CDR3 coding sequence is TGCGCCAGCAGTCAATCTTATAGCAATCAGCCCCAGCATTTT.

This clonotype was seen repeatedly, ten times or more. The chain links TRBV5-5 to TRBJ1-2; 9 bases are a match to TRBD1. Trimming removed 4 bases from V and 6 bases from J; junction bases left unmatched: 19. CDR1 is SGHKS and CDR2 is YYEKEE in the germline V gene (reference sequence). The CDR3 extends over 18 amino acids. The CDR3 is CASSPTGQGLLGRDGYTF. CDR3 nucleotide sequence: TGTGCCAGCAGCCCTACGGGACAGGGTCTTCTAGGGCGTGATGGCTACACCTTC. The full variable domain, rest sourced from reference TRBV5-5 and TRBJ1-2, is DAGVTQSPTHLIKTRGQQVTLRCSPISGHKSVSWYQQVLGQGPQFIFQYYEKEERGRGNFPDRFSARQFPNYSSELNVNALLLGDSALYLCASSPTGQGLLGRDGYTFGSGTRLTVV.

This clonotype was seen many times. The J gene is TRBJ2-3, the V gene TRBV7-9; D is unclear. V was pared by 5 bases and J by 7 bases, with 10 bases between. Germline V gene data show CDR1 as SEHNR and CDR2 as FQNEAQ (reference sequence). The CDR3 is 12 amino acids. Here the CDR3 reads CASSRAVYTQYF. The CDR3, as DNA: TGTGCCAGCAGCCGCGCAGTATATACGCAGTATTTT.

This clonotype has more than one count but fewer than ten. The chain is built from TRBV7-9 and TRBJ2-5; D gene ambiguous. This CDR3 is 17 amino acids long. CDR1 and CDR2 from the germline V gene are SEHNR and FQNEAQ (reference sequence). The V end was cut by 5 bases, the J end by 3 bases, with 22 bases between. CDR3 residues: CASSPVSNWIGEETQYF. CDR3 in DNA: TGTGCCAGCAGCCCGGTATCCAACTGGATTGGGGAAGAGACCCAGTACTTC.

This clonotype was recorded at least ten times. V and J are TRBV4-1 and TRBJ1-5, with TRBD1 matching over 11 bases. Germline V gene data show CDR1 as MGHRA and CDR2 as YSYEKL. The CDR3 has 19 amino acids. V lost 1 base and J lost 2; bases outside the gene matches: 10. CDR3 nucleotides: TGCGCCAGCAGCCAAGGGGACAGGGGGGTAAAATCGGGCAATCAGCCCCAGCATTTT. Its protein is CASSQGDRGVKSGNQPQHF.

This chain joins TRBV6-5 and TRBJ2-3; possible D gene TRBD2, 6 bases. CDR1 is MNHEY, CDR2 SVGAGI, per germline. Trimming removed 4 bases from V and 0 bases from J, with 14 bases in between. The CDR3 loop spans 16 amino acids. The CDR3 region has the DNA TGTGCCAGCAGTTCTAGACCGGGACTGAGCACAGATACGCAGTATTTT. Its protein product is CASSSRPGLSTDTQYF.

Ten or more counts support this clonotype. J is TRBJ1-6 and V is TRBV14, with D hard to call. Trimming stripped 1 base from V and 7 bases from J, with 8 bases between. CDR3 length equals 14 residues. Germline CDR1 is SGHDN and CDR2 is FVKESK. CDR3 region: CASSQVATNSPLHF. Written as DNA, the CDR3 is TGTGCCAGCAGCCAAGTGGCAACCAATTCACCCCTCCACTTT.

There are many counts of this clonotype. The CDR3 region has the DNA TGTGCCAGCAGGCTTAGCGGGACAGGGGCAGGGGAGCAGTACTTC. Residues: CASRLSGTGAGEQYF. The V call is TRBV13, the J call TRBJ2-7; 10 bases fit TRBD1. Trimming at V came to 6 bases and at J to 7 bases, leaving 12 bases not matched to a gene. CDR3 length: 15 amino acids. Germline lookup yields CDR1 PRHDT and CDR2 FYEKMQ (reference sequence).

The chain is built from TRBV7-2 and TRBJ1-2; the D is unclear. The CDR3 length is 13 residues. Germline values: CDR1 SGHTA, CDR2 FQGNSA. Trimming took 1 base from V and 4 from J, leaving 7 bases between them. CDR3 in amino acids: CASSLEQIYGYTF. CDR3 DNA: TGTGCCAGCAGCTTAGAACAAATCTATGGCTACACCTTC.

This clonotype has only a few counts. The V call is TRBV7-9, the J call TRBJ1-1; D not resolved. The CDR3 covers 12 residues. Per germline, CDR1 SEHNR and CDR2 FQNEAQ (reference sequence). V dropped 2 bases and J dropped 0 bases, with 1 base sitting between them. In DNA form, the CDR3 reads TGTGCCAGCAGCTTACTGAACACTGAAGCTTTCTTT. It yields the protein CASSLLNTEAFF.

In its sample, this clonotype was seen many times. The chain combines TRBV5-1 with TRBJ2-7; D is ambiguous. The CDR3 has 12 residues. Germline CDR1 is SGHRS and CDR2 is YFSETQ. Trimming removed 0 bases at V and 7 bases at J, with 8 bases between. As DNA, the CDR3 is TGCGCCAGCAGCTTGGTTGGGCTTGAGCAGTACTTC. The encoded protein is CASSLVGLEQYF.

J is TRBJ2-7 and V is TRBV10-1; a possible D gene is TRBD1 (5 bases). The CDR3 contains 14 residues. Between the trimmed V and J ends, which lost 5 bases and 2 bases, there was a span of 13 bases. Germline V lookup: CDR1 WNHNN, CDR2 SYGVQD (reference sequence). The CDR3, as DNA: TGCGCCAGCAGTCACTCGGACAATACCTACGAGCAGTACTTC. Its translation: CASSHSDNTYEQYF.

The sample holds many counts of this clonotype. This sequence joins TRBV28 and TRBJ2-5, with D perhaps matching TRBD1 or TRBD2 (6 bases each). CDR1 is MDHEN, CDR2 SYDVKM, per germline. V was shortened by 6 bases and J by 4 bases, with 15 bases between the two germline ends. This CDR3 contains 14 residues. CDR3 protein: CASSLGGRGETQYF. The DNA of the CDR3 is TGTGCCAGCAGCCTAGGGGGGCGAGGAGAGACCCAGTACTTC.

The CDR3: CASSFRGTNTGELFF. The CDR3 region has the DNA TGTGCCAGCAGTTTCAGGGGCACGAACACCGGGGAGCTGTTTTTT. This rearrangement joins TRBV12-3 or TRBV12-4 to TRBJ2-2; a possible D gene is TRBD1 (6 bases). Trimming removed 3 bases at V and 0 bases at J, with 8 bases between. This CDR3 region has 15 residues.

In its sample, this clonotype was seen many times. This chain joins TRBV24-1 and TRBJ2-5, with 8 bases identical to TRBD1. The germline V gene has CDR1 KGHDR and CDR2 SFDVKD. The trim removed 1 base at V and 1 base at J, leaving 10 bases unmatched. The CDR3 loop spans 18 amino acids. CDR3 sequence reads: CATSDFGRTGITQETQYF. The CDR3 DNA sequence: TGTGCCACCAGTGATTTTGGGAGGACAGGGATAACCCAAGAGACCCAGTACTTC.

This clonotype was counted at least ten times. The rearrangement joins TRBV2 to TRBJ2-3; TRBD2 agrees at 9 bases. Germline CDR1 SNHLY, CDR2 FYNNEI. J gave up 0 bases and V 6 bases, and 10 bases lay outside the gene matches. The CDR3 is made up of 17 amino acids. The CDR3 region has the DNA TGTGCCAGCAGGAGGAGCAGGGGACTAGCAAGCACAGATACGCAGTATTTT. This encodes CASRRSRGLASTDTQYF.